Listed here is a single TCR beta chain. The antigen it binds to is not known. Per-nucleotide qualities are absent, and no much larger clonotype sits a single base away. CDR1 and CDR2 are drawn from the germline V gene: SNHLY, FYNNEI. The CDR3 numbers 15 residues from cysteine through phenylalanine. The only DNA kept is the CDR3, 45 bases in frame from the first base. V trim: 6 bases; J trim: 0 bases; unmatched bases: 7. This record comes from a study of blood T cell repertoires in COVID-19 (dated by TCRdb to 2018 to 2020). Concerning the study at large: Recovered participants in ImmuneRACE Cohort 3 were defined by two consecutive negative NP/OP PCR tests, clearance by a healthcare professional, or resolution of symptoms. The collaborator samples originated in the United States, Italy and Spain and spanned the acute and convalescent phases of COVID-19. The prospective study material was composed of cDNA or gDNA derived from T cells, B-cell-depleted T cells, or PBMCs. The dataset comprised deeply sampled blood TCRbeta repertoires from subjects exposed to, actively infected with, or recovered from COVID-19. A freely available public database, intended as a resource for researchers studying the immune response to SARS-CoV-2, is where the repertoires were released. Samples came from the ongoing ImmuneRACE study (first 160 participants) plus 1,254 subjects from 6 global collaborators. The sample metadata nearly always contained a de-identified subject ID, COVID-19 status, age in years and sex. Where available, HLA class I and class II types were obtained from metadata supplied by the sample provider rather than from assay-based typing. What the work shows at the level of the full study, not this receptor alone: The quantity of clinical and demographic metadata differed by source and by participant and was supplied without curation.

TCRbeta CDR3 regions were amplified from genomic DNA by means of the immunoSEQ Assay, a bias-controlled multiplex PCR. The study's processing was this. The number of nucleated cells in each sample was estimated by amplification of reference gene primers within the assay. Sequence reads were collapsed and filtered to measure the absolute abundance of every unique TCRbeta CDR3 rearrangement. For each sample, productive Simpson clonality was calculated as the square root of Simpson's diversity index over productive rearrangements. Imported from immuneACCESS, the table was reduced by TCRdb to in-frame sequences with V and J called. These copies leave out some clones; in studies compared against another copy, an unresolved V gene accounts for under half, and the cause of the remainder is not known. D and trimming come from the DNA, and the V and J calls and clone size come from that table. The sample table records hundreds of thousands of clones; around 87% of these occur just once. The ten largest account for roughly 2% of the sample.

In the prospective study, participants were roughly 18 to 90 years old, resided in 20 to 30 geographic areas of the United States, and were enrolled through a virtual design. In the prospective study, participants were assigned to cohorts based on the clinical history participants reported in a screening survey and a study questionnaire. Each participant in the prospective study had whole blood, serum and a nasopharyngeal or oropharyngeal swab collected by mobile phlebotomists. Additional blood draws and questionnaires over a 2-month period could optionally be provided by prospective study participants. Prospective study blood samples were shipped either frozen or at room temperature before DNA extraction.

This clonotype originated in a man aged 35 to 55 in a cohort exposed to, infected with or recovered from COVID-19 (not recorded which). The sample comprised PBMCs or T cells enriched from blood (not recorded which). The V and J segments used are TRBV2 and TRBJ1-1, and 7 bases in between align with TRBD1. CDR3 sequence: CASRLRQGMNTEAFF. The base sequence is TGTGCCAGCAGACTTAGACAGGGAATGAACACTGAAGCTTTCTTT.